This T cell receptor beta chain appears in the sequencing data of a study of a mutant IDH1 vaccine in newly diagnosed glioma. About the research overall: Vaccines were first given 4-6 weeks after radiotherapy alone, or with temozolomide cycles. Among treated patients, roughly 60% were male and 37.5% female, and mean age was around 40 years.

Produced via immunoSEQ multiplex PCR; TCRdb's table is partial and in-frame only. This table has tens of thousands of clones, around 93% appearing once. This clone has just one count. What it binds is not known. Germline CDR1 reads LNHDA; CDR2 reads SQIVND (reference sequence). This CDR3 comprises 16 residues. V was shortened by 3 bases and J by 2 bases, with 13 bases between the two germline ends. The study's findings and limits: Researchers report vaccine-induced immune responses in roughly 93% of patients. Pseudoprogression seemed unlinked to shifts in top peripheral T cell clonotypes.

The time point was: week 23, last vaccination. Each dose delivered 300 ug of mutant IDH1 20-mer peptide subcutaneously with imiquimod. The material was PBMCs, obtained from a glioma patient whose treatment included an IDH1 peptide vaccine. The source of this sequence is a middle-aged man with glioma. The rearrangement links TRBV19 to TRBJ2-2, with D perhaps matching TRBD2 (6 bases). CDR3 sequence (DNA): TGTGCCAGTAGTATGGATCTAGCGTCCAACACCGGGGAGCTGTTTTTT. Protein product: CASSMDLASNTGELFF.